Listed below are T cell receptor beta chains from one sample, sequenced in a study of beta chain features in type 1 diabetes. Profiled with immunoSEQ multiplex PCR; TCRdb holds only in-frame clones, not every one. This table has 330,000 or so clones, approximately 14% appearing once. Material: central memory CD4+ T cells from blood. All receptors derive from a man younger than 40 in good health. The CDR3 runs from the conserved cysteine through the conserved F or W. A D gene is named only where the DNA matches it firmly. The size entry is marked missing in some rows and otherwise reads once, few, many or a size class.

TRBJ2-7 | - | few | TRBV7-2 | CASTRDSASYEQYF | TGTGCCAGCACCCGGGACTCCGCGTCCTACGAGCAGTACTTC
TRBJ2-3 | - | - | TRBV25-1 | CASSRYAQGTDTQYF | TGTGCCAGCAGTCGCTACGCTCAGGGAACAGATACGCAGTATTTT
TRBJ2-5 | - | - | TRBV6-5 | CAISPRTMGETQYF | TGTGCCATCAGTCCCAGGACCATGGGAGAGACCCAGTACTTC
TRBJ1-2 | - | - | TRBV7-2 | CASSLESAANYGYTF | TGTGCCAGCAGCTTAGAAAGCGCAGCTAACTATGGCTACACCTTC
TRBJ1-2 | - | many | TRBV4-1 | CASSQVRQAIYGYTF | TGCGCCAGCAGCCAAGTTCGTCAGGCGATCTATGGCTACACCTTC
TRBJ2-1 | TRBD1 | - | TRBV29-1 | CSVEGQGTNYNEQFF | TGCAGCGTTGAGGGACAGGGGACGAACTACAATGAGCAGTTCTTC
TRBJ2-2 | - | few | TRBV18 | CASSNGNTGELFF | TGTGCCAGCTCAAATGGGAACACCGGGGAGCTGTTTTTT
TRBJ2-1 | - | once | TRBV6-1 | CASYERGRYNEQFF | TGTGCCAGCTATGAAAGGGGCCGATACAATGAGCAGTTCTTC
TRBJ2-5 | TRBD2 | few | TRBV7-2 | CASSLRGLAGPETQYF | TGTGCCAGCAGCTTACGGGGACTAGCGGGGCCAGAGACCCAGTACTTC
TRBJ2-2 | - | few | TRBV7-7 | CASSLVSDDRLKIGELFF | TGTGCCAGCAGCTTAGTTTCCGATGACAGGCTTAAAATCGGGGAGCTGTTTTTT
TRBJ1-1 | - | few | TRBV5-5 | CASLPLSTGNTEAFF | TGTGCCAGCCTACCTCTCTCGACAGGCAACACTGAAGCTTTCTTT
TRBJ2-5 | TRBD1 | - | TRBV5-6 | CASSRDRAQETQYF | TGTGCCAGCAGCAGGGACAGGGCTCAAGAGACCCAGTACTTC
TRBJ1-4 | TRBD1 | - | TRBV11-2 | CASSLDRTGGEKLFF | TGTGCCAGCAGCTTAGACCGGACAGGGGGGGAAAAACTGTTTTTT
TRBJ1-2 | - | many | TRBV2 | CASRPVQRDYGYTF | TGTGCCAGCAGGCCGGTCCAAAGGGACTATGGCTACACCTTC
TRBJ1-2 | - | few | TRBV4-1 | CASSLGQRDGYTF | TGCGCCAGCAGCCTAGGGCAGCGGGATGGCTACACCTTC
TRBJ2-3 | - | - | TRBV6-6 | CASRSSTDTQYF | TGTGCCAGCAGATCGAGCACAGATACGCAGTATTTT
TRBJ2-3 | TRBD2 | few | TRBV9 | CASSAGTSPTQYF | TGTGCCAGCAGCGCCGGGACTAGTCCTACGCAGTATTTT
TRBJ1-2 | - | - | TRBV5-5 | CASSPMASVYGYTF | TGTGCCAGCAGCCCGATGGCGTCAGTCTATGGCTACACCTTC
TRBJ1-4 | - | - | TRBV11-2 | CASSLAGLNEEKLFF | TGTGCCAGCAGCTTAGCGGGACTCAACGAAGAAAAACTGTTTTTT
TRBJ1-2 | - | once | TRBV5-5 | CASSLETPKNYGYTF | TGTGCCAGCAGCTTGGAGACCCCTAAGAACTATGGCTACACCTTC
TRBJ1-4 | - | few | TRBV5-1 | CASSLEGTQNEKLFF | TGCGCCAGCAGCTTGGAGGGGACCCAAAATGAAAAACTGTTTTTT
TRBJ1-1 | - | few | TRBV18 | CASSLNALGLDTEAFF | TGTGCCAGCTCACTCAATGCTCTGGGGCTAGACACTGAAGCTTTCTTT
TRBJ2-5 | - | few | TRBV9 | CASSVSLSVDRTQETQYF | TGTGCCAGCAGCGTATCCCTATCCGTGGACAGAACCCAAGAGACCCAGTACTTC
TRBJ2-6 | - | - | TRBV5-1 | CASSLRGSGANVLTF | TGCGCCAGCAGCTTGCGGGGATCTGGGGCCAACGTCCTGACTTTC
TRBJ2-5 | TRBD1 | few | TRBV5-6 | CASSLGTGQETQYF | TGTGCCAGCAGCTTGGGGACAGGACAAGAGACCCAGTACTTC
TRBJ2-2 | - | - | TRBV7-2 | CASTVETGELFF | TGTGCCAGCACCGTGGAAACCGGGGAGCTGTTTTTT
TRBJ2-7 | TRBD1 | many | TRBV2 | CASRKDRASYEQYF | TGTGCCAGCAGGAAGGACAGGGCGTCCTACGAGCAGTACTTC
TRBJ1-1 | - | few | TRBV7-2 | CASSLFQAGNTEAFF | TGTGCCAGCAGCCTTTTCCAGGCGGGGAACACTGAAGCTTTCTTT
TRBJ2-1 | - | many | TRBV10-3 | CAVRTGLDFDEQFF | TGTGCCGTCCGAACGGGACTGGACTTCGATGAGCAGTTCTTC
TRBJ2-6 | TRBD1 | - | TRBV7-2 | CASSIYTGDGANVLTF | TGTGCCAGCAGCATATATACAGGGGATGGGGCCAACGTCCTGACTTTC
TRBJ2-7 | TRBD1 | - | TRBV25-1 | CASSWTGYEQYF | TGTGCCAGCAGCTGGACAGGGTACGAGCAGTACTTC
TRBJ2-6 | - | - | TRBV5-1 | CASSLVSPGANVLTF | TGCGCCAGCAGCTTGGTAAGCCCTGGGGCCAACGTCCTGACTTTC
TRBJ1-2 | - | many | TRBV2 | CASLEREWGYGYTF | TGTGCCAGCTTGGAGAGGGAATGGGGTTATGGCTACACCTTC
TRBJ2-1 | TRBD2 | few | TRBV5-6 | CASSLAFRTRLYNEQFF | TGTGCCAGCAGCTTGGCGTTTAGGACTAGACTTTACAATGAGCAGTTCTTC
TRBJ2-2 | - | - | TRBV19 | CARTNPNTGELFF | TGTGCCAGAACCAATCCGAACACCGGGGAGCTGTTTTTT
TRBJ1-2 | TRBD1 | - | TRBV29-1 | CSVEEWTGEGYTF | TGCAGCGTTGAAGAATGGACAGGGGAAGGCTACACCTTC
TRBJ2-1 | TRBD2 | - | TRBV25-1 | CASSDPGGPIDEQFF | TGTGCCAGCAGTGATCCGGGAGGACCTATAGATGAGCAGTTCTTC
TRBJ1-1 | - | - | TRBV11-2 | CASSLGPEAFF | TGTGCCAGCAGCTTAGGCCCTGAAGCTTTCTTT
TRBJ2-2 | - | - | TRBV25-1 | CASSVRELTGELFF | TGTGCCAGCAGTGTCAGGGAACTCACCGGGGAGCTGTTTTTT
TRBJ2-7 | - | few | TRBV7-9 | CASSLRLSDHEQYF | TGTGCCAGCAGCTTACGGCTATCTGACCACGAGCAGTACTTC
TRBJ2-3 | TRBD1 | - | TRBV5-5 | CASSFRRNMGQGVTDTQYF | TGTGCCAGCAGCTTTAGAAGAAATATGGGACAGGGGGTGACAGATACGCAGTATTTT
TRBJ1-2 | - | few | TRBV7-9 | CASSSMANYGYTF | TGTGCCAGCAGCTCGATGGCAAACTATGGCTACACCTTC
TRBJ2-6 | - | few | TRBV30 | CAGQGSGANVLTF | TGTGCCGGGCAGGGTTCTGGGGCCAACGTCCTGACTTTC
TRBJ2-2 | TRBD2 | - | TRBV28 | CASSFLAGTSGPPTGELFF | TGTGCCAGCAGTTTTCTGGCGGGGACTAGCGGGCCTCCCACCGGGGAGCTGTTTTTT
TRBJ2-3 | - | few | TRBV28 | CASRTPRGRTDTQYF | TGTGCCAGCAGAACTCCTCGGGGGAGAACAGATACGCAGTATTTT
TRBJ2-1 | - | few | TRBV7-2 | CASSLVPGRSYNEQFF | TGTGCCAGCAGCTTAGTTCCAGGGAGGTCCTACAATGAGCAGTTCTTC
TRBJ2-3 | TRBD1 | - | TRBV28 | CASSLYQGDNTDTQYF | TGTGCCAGCAGTTTATACCAGGGGGATAACACAGATACGCAGTATTTT
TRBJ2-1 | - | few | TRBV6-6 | CASSKVLNNEQFF | TGTGCCAGCAGTAAAGTATTAAACAATGAGCAGTTCTTC
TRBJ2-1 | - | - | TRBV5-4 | CASSSGGYNEQFF | TGTGCCAGCAGCTCCGGGGGCTACAATGAGCAGTTCTTC
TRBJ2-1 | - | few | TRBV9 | CASSVVPATGEGEQFF | TGTGCCAGCAGCGTAGTGCCGGCCACAGGGGAGGGGGAGCAGTTCTTC
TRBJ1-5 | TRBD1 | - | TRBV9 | CASSVEPGGEGQPQHF | TGTGCCAGCAGCGTAGAGCCAGGGGGAGAGGGTCAGCCCCAGCATTTT
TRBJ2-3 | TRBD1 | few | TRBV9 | CASSAWTGGHTDTQYF | TGTGCCAGCAGCGCGTGGACAGGGGGCCACACAGATACGCAGTATTTT
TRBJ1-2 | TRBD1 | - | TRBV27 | CASSYGTGGHYGYTF | TGTGCCAGCAGTTACGGGACAGGGGGCCACTATGGCTACACCTTC
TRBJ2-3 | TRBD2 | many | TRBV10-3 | CAISESWLAGNTDTQYF | TGTGCCATCAGTGAAAGCTGGCTAGCGGGGAACACAGATACGCAGTATTTT
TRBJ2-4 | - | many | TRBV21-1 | CASSKWVKLAKNIQYF | TGTGCCAGCAGCAAATGGGTAAAGCTAGCCAAAAACATTCAGTACTTC
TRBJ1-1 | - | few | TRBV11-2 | CASSLAALNTEAFF | TGTGCCAGCAGCTTAGCAGCCTTGAACACTGAAGCTTTCTTT
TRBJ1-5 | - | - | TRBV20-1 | CSASLGGTQHF | TGCAGTGCTAGTTTGGGGGGGACCCAGCATTTT